These 3 T cell receptor beta chains were all obtained from the same sample, sequenced in a study of blood T cell repertoires in COVID-19. Clones were read by immunoSEQ multiplex PCR, and TCRdb kept only the in-frame ones, dropping some. The sample comprises hundreds of thousands of clones, about 90% of which are singletons, and roughly 1.2% rests with the top ten. Source material: peripheral blood. The source of these receptors is a man aged 40-49 years with acute or convalescent COVID-19.

The rearrangement uses TRBV7-2 and TRBJ2-3; 7 nucleotides align to TRBD1. The CDR3 spans 14 residues. Losses at the gene ends were 5 bases for V and 2 bases for J; bases not matched to a gene: 4. Germline loops: CDR1 SGHTA, CDR2 FQGNSA. The CDR3 here is CASSLTGSTDTQYF. The DNA for the CDR3 is TGTGCCAGCAGCCTGACAGGGTCCACAGATACGCAGTATTTT.

This chain joins TRBV3-1 (or the pseudogene TRBV3-2) and TRBJ2-1, with 11 bases fitting TRBD2. Losses at the gene ends were 4 bases for V and 3 bases for J; bases not matched to a gene: 5. Germline V gene sequence: CDR1 LGHDT, CDR2 YNNKEL (reference sequence). This CDR3 comprises 16 residues. The DNA of the CDR3 is TGTGCCAGCAGCCCCTCACTAGCGGGGGACTACAATGAGCAGTTCTTC. Translated: CASSPSLAGDYNEQFF.

This clone occurred once. The J gene is TRBJ2-3, the V gene TRBV19, with 7 nucleotides matching TRBD2. With V trimmed by 6 bases and J by 0 bases, 9 bases remained unmatched. The CDR3 has 16 residues. CDR1 is LNHDA and CDR2 is SQIVND in the germline V gene (reference sequence). The CDR3 here is CASRPLERGSTDTQYF. In nucleotides, the CDR3 is TGTGCCAGTAGACCCCTTGAGCGGGGAAGCACAGATACGCAGTATTTT.